This TCR beta chain is drawn from a study of regulatory T cells in long-lasting Graves disease. Time point defined: newly diagnosed GD, antithyroid drugs for less than 3 months. There was RNA extracted from PBMCs, and the TCR library was made from it. Patients of an endocrinology department in Xi'an, China, were included. General study findings and limits: Rather than thyroid tissue, only peripheral blood underwent study. Persistent disease was associated with favored TRBV28 usage and with favored use of TRBJ1-2 and TRBJ2-5.

The CDR3 extends over 12 amino acids. Germline V CDR1 and CDR2: DFQATT, SNEGSKA (reference sequence). V lost 8 bases and J lost 2; bases outside the gene matches: 3. This clonotype was detected a few times. Its antigen is unidentified. Both iRepertoire HTBI primers and Arm-PCR of CDR3 regions were used to build the TCR beta libraries. Each CDR3 protein gets one entry after TCRdb re-called the multiplex PCR reads with MiXCR. The table includes 400,000 to 500,000 distinct CDR3 sequences, approximately 16% detected once. The sample was also linked to a second study, of T cells in Graves' hyperthyroidism and ophthalmopathy. That publication notes: Researchers report that a 13 V-J model separated ophthalmopathy from stable hyperthyroidism.

This sample comprised peripheral blood mononuclear cells (PBMCs), obtained at new diagnosis, from a patient treated with antithyroid drugs. The chain recombines TRBV20-1 with TRBJ1-5; the match to TRBD1 covers 7 bases. This TCR was sampled from a young woman with Graves disease. The CDR3 DNA sequence: TGCAGTAAGGGGGCTGGCAATCAGCCCCAGCATTTT. Translated, it gives CSKGAGNQPQHF.